Below, 13 T cell receptor beta chains from the same sample are listed, as sequenced in a study of T cells after yellow fever vaccination. Using its own MiXCR run on the 5' RACE reads, TCRdb lists one record per CDR3 protein. The profile shows a few hundred thousand distinct CDR3 sequences, around 21% of them singletons. The sample here was PBMCs, taken 15 days after the yellow fever booster vaccination. The receptor set was obtained from a man aged 30 to 39 who received the YFV17D yellow fever vaccine.

The rearrangement links TRBV14 to TRBJ2-7; no firm D call. Germline V lookup: CDR1 SGHDN, CDR2 FVKESK. The CDR3 contains 14 residues. V was trimmed by 0 bases and J by 5 bases, leaving 11 bases between them. CDR3 sequence: CASSQDLTRNEQYF. The DNA for the CDR3 is TGTGCCAGCAGCCAAGATCTAACGAGGAACGAGCAGTACTTC.

This clonotype was counted a few times. V usage is TRBV10-1 and J usage is TRBJ2-7; D perhaps matches TRBD1 (6 bases). The CDR3 totals 14 residues. V was trimmed by 0 bases and J by 5 bases, leaving 11 bases between them. The germline V gene has CDR1 WNHNN and CDR2 SYGVQD (reference sequence). This CDR3 reads CASSESGGMDEQYF. For the CDR3, the DNA is TGCGCCAGCAGTGAGTCAGGGGGAATGGACGAGCAGTACTTC.

V usage is TRBV10-3 and J usage is TRBJ2-2, with D tentatively TRBD1 (5 bases). V was trimmed by 0 bases and J by 4 bases, leaving 9 bases between them. The V gene's germline CDR1 is ENHRY and CDR2 SYGVKD. This CDR3 has 15 residues. CDR3 bases: TGTGCCATCAGTGAGTCTGGGGCAGGCACCGGGGAGCTGTTTTTT. It yields the protein CAISESGAGTGELFF.

This clonotype was found a few times. The rearrangement links TRBV7-2 to TRBJ2-7; maybe TRBD2 (5 bases). The CDR3 is 11 amino acids. Germline loops: CDR1 SGHTA, CDR2 FQGNSA. V lost 8 bases to trimming and J lost 2 bases, with 7 bases between them. CDR3 nucleotide sequence: TGTGCCAGCCAGGAGGCCTACGAGCAGTACTTC. Residues: CASQEAYEQYF. The full variable domain, completed using reference TRBV7-2 and TRBJ2-7, is GAGVSQSPSNKVTEKGKDVELRCDPISGHTALYWYRQSLGQGLEFLIYFQGNSAPDKSGLPSDRFSAERTGGSVSTLTIQRTQQEDSAVYLCASQEAYEQYFGPGTRLTVT.

The chain uses TRBV7-8 and TRBJ2-1; 8 bases map to TRBD1. The CDR3 loop spans 15 amino acids. The germline V gene encodes CDR1 SGHVS and CDR2 FQNEAQ. Trimming removed 1 base from V and 6 bases from J; junction bases left unmatched: 5. The CDR3: CASSLGAGGFNEQFF. In nucleotides, the CDR3 is TGTGCCAGCAGCTTAGGGGCAGGGGGCTTCAATGAGCAGTTCTTC.

The CDR3 DNA reads TGTGCCAGCAGCTTATACGGTTCGGCGGGTGTCACTGAGCAGTTCTTC. It encodes CASSLYGSAGVTEQFF. The chain uses TRBV7-2 and TRBJ2-1; D may be TRBD2 (5 bases). With 2 bases removed from V and 9 bases from J, the gap between germline ends came to 20 bases. This CDR3 has 16 amino acids. Germline assignment: CDR1 SGHTA and CDR2 FQGNSA.

This clonotype occurred once. The chain's CDR3 is CASSQVAVRAWKQYF. The CDR3, as DNA: TGTGCCAGCAGCCAAGTTGCAGTCCGGGCCTGGAAGCAGTACTTC. The chain is built from TRBV3-1 and TRBJ2-7; D is ambiguous. Per germline, CDR1 LGHDT and CDR2 YNNKEL (reference sequence). The CDR3 extends over 15 amino acids. V was clipped by 1 base and J by 8 bases, with 18 bases between them.

The table lists this clonotype with a few counts. The chain couples TRBV20-1 to TRBJ1-1; no firm D call. The V gene's germline CDR1 is DFQATT and CDR2 SNEGSKA (reference sequence). The CDR3 contains 10 residues. V gave up 8 bases and J gave up 3 bases, with 7 bases separating them. The CDR3: CSFRDTEAFF. CDR3 DNA sequence: TGCAGTTTCCGGGACACTGAAGCTTTCTTT.

This clonotype was picked up a small number of times. The DNA for the CDR3 is TGCGCCAGCAGTAGGAGGTCGGGGACCCAGTACTTC. This translates into CASSRRSGTQYF. The rearrangement joins TRBV23-1 to TRBJ2-5; weak D call: TRBD2 (5 bases). TRBV23-1 is treated as an ORF (open reading frame) with a function not yet certain. V gave up 5 bases and J gave up 7 bases, with 11 bases separating them. The CDR3 runs 12 residues.

This clonotype occurred a few times. This chain links TRBV10-3 with TRBJ2-5; D could derive from TRBD1 or TRBD2 (6 bases each). The germline gives CDR1 ENHRY, CDR2 SYGVKD. The CDR3 extends over 13 amino acids. V lost 10 bases and J lost 1, with 13 bases in between. In DNA, the CDR3 is TGTGCCACTAAGGGGGGTCCCCAAGAGACCCAGTACTTC. Translated, it gives CATKGGPQETQYF.

This chain uses TRBV18 with TRBJ2-3, with D possibly TRBD2 on 5 matching bases. The CDR3 runs 18 residues. Germline V CDR1 and CDR2: KGHSH, LQKENI. V lost 3 bases and J 0 bases, leaving 19 bases between the germline ends. The DNA for the CDR3 is TGTGCCAGCTCACCCCCCACTAGGCGGGCGCTGAGCACAGATACGCAGTATTTT. Translated: CASSPPTRRALSTDTQYF.

This clonotype was seen more than once but under ten times. This chain links TRBV9 with TRBJ2-3, with 10 bases that match TRBD2. The germline V gene has CDR1 SGDLS and CDR2 YYNGEE. The V segment lost 3 bases and the J segment 5 bases; nucleotides outside the gene matches: 15. CDR3 length equals 18 residues. This CDR3 reads CASSDTVRLAGVVDTQYF. CDR3 bases: TGTGCCAGCAGCGATACTGTACGACTAGCGGGTGTGGTAGATACGCAGTATTTT.

The chain carries TRBV4-3 and TRBJ2-7, with a possible D match to TRBD2 (5 bases). Between the trimmed V and J ends, which lost 3 bases and 5 bases, there was a span of 14 bases. The CDR3 runs 14 residues. In germline, CDR1 is LGHNA, CDR2 YSLEER. The CDR3 reads CASSQVQEVDEQYF. As DNA, the CDR3 is TGCGCCAGCAGCCAGGTCCAGGAGGTCGACGAGCAGTACTTC.